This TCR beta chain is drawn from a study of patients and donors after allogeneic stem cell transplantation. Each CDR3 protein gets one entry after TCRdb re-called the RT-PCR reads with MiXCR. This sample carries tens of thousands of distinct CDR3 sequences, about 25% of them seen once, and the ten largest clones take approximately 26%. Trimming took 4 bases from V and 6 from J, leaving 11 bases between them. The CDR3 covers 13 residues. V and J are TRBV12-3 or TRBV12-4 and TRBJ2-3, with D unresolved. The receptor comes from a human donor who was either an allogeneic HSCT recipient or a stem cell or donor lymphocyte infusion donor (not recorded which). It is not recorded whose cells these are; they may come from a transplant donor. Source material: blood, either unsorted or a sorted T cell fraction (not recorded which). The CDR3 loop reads CASSYARPDTQYF. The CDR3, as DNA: TGTGCCAGCAGTTACGCTAGGCCGGATACGCAGTATTTT.